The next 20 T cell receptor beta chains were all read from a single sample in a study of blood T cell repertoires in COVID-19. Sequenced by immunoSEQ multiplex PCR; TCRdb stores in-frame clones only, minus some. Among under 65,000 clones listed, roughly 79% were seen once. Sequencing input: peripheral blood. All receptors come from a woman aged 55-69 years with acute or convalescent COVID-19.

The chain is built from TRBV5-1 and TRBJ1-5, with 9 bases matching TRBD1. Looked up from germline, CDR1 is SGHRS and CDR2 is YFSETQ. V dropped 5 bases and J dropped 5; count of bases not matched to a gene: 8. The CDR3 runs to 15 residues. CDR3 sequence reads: CASRPDRGRDQPQHF. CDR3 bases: TGCGCCAGCAGGCCGGACAGGGGCCGCGATCAGCCCCAGCATTTT.

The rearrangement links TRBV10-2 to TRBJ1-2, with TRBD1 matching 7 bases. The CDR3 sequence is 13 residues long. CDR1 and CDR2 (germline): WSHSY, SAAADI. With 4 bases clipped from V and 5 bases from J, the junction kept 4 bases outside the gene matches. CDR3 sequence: CASSATGVYGYTF. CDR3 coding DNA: TGCGCCAGCAGTGCCACAGGGGTGTATGGCTACACCTTC.

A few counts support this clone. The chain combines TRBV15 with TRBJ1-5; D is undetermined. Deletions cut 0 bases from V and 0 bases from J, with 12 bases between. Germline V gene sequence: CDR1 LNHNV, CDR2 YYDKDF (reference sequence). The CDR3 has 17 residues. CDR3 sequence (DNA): TGTGCCACCAGCAGAGAGAAAGGGAGCTATAGCAATCAGCCCCAGCATTTT. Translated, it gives CATSREKGSYSNQPQHF.

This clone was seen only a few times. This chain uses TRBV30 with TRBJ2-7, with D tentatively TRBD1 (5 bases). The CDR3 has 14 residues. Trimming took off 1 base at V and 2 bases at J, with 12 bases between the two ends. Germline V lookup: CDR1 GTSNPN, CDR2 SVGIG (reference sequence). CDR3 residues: CAWSGQGRTYEQYF. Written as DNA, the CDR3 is TGTGCCTGGAGTGGCCAGGGCAGAACCTACGAGCAGTACTTC.

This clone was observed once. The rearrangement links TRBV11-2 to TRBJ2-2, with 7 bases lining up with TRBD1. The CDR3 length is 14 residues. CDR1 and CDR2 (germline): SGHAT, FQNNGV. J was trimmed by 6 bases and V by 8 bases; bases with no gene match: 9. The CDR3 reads CASSLGQGAGELFF. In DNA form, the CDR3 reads TGTGCCAGCTCCCTAGGCCAGGGGGCCGGGGAGCTGTTTTTT.

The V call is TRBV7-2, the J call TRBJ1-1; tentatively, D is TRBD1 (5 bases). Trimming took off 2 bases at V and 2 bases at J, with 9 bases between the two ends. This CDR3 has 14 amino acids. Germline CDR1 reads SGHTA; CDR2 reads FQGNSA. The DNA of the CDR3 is TGTGCCAGCAGCTTACAGGGCCTTAACACTGAAGCTTTCTTT. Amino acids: CASSLQGLNTEAFF.

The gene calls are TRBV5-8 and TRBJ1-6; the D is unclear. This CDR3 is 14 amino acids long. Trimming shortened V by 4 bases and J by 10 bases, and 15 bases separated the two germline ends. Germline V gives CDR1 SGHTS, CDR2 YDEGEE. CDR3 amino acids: CASSPGRERSPLHF. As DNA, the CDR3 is TGTGCCAGCAGCCCCGGGAGGGAGCGATCACCCCTCCACTTT.

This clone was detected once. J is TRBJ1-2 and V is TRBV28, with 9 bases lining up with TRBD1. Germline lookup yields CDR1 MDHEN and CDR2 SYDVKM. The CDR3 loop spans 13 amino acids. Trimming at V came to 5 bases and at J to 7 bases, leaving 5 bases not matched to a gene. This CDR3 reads CASSRGQGFGYTF. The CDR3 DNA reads TGTGCCAGCAGTCGAGGACAGGGGTTTGGCTACACCTTC.

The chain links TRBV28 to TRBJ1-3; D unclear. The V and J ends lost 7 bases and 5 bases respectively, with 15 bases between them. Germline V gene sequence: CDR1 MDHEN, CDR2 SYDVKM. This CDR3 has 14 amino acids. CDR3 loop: CASIQSSARNTIYF. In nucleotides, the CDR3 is TGTGCCAGCATCCAGTCCTCCGCACGAAACACCATATATTTT.

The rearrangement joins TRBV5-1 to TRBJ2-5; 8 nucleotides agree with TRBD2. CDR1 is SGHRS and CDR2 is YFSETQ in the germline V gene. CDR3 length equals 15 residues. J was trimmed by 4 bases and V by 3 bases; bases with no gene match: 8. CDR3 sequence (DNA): TGCGCCAGCAGCTCGGTTGCGGGGGGCAGAGAGACCCAGTACTTC. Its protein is CASSSVAGGRETQYF.

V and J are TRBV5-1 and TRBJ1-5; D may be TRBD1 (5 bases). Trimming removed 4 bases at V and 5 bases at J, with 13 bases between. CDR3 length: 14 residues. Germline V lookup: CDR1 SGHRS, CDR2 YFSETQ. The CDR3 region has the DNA TGCGCCAGCAGCCCCGGGGGGGGAGATCAGCCCCAGCATTTT. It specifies CASSPGGGDQPQHF. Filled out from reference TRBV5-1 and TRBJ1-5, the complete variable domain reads KAGVTQTPRYLIKTRGQQVTLSCSPISGHRSVSWYQQTPGQGLQFLFEYFSETQRNKGNFPGRFSGRQFSNSRSEMNVSTLELGDSALYLCASSPGGGDQPQHFGDGTRLSIL.

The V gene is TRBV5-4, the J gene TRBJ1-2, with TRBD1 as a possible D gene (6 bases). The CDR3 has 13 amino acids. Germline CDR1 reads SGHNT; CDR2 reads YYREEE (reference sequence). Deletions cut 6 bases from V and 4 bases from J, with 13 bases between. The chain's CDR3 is CASNLGQSYGYTF. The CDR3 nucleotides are TGTGCCAGCAACCTCGGACAGTCCTATGGCTACACCTTC.

In DNA, the CDR3 is TGTGCCAGCAGCATGGGACAGGTAAACACTGAAGCTTTCTTT. This gives the protein CASSMGQVNTEAFF. This chain uses TRBV7-9 with TRBJ1-1; 8 bases are a match to TRBD1. The ends lost 5 bases at V and 2 bases at J; junction bases unmatched: 4. This CDR3 has 14 amino acids. Germline CDR1 reads SEHNR; CDR2 reads FQNEAQ (reference sequence).

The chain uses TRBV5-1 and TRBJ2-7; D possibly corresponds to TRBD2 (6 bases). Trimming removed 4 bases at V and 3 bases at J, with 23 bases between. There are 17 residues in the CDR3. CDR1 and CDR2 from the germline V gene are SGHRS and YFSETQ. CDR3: CASSDPGTHGLGYEQYF. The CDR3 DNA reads TGCGCCAGCAGCGACCCTGGGACTCACGGACTTGGCTACGAGCAGTACTTC.

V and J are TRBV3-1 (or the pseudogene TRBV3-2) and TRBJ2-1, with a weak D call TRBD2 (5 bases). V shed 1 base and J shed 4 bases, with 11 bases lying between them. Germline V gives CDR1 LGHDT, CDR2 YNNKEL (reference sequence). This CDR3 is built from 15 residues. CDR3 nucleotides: TGTGCCAGCAGCCAAGGAGCGGCTCCATACAATGAGCAGTTCTTC. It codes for CASSQGAAPYNEQFF.

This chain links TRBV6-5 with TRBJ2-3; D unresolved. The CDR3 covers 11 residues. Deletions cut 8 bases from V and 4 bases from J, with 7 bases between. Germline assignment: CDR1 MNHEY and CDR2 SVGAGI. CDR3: CASRGADTQYF. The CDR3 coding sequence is TGTGCCAGCCGCGGCGCAGATACGCAGTATTTT.

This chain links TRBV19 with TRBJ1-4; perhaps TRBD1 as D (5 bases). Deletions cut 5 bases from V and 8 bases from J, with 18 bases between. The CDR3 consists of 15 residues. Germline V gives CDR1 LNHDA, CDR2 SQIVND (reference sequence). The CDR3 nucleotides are TGTGCCAGTAGTTCCAGGGCGGACGGTGGGGAAAAACTGTTTTTT. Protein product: CASSSRADGGEKLFF.

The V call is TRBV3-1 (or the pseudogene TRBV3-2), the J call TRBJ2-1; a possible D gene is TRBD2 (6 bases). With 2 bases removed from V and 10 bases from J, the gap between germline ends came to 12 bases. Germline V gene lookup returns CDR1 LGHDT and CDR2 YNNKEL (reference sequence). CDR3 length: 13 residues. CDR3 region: CASSQHGGKEQFF. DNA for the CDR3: TGTGCCAGCAGCCAACATGGCGGGAAAGAGCAGTTCTTC.

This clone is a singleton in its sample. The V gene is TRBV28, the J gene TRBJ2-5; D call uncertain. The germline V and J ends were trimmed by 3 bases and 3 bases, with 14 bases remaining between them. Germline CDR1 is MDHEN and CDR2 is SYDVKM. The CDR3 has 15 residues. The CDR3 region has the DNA TGTGCCAGCAGTTTCGCGAGAGAACGAAAAGAGACCCAGTACTTC. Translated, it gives CASSFARERKETQYF.

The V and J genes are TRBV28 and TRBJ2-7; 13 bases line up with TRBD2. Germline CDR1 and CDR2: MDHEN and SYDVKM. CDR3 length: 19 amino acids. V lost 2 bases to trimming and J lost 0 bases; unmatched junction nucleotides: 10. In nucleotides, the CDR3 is TGTGCCAGCAGTTTACCCAATGGACTAGCGGGGGTGCTCTCCTACGAGCAGTACTTC. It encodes CASSLPNGLAGVLSYEQYF. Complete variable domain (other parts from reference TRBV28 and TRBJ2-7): DVKVTQSSRYLVKRTGEKVFLECVQDMDHENMFWYRQDPGLGLRLIYFSYDVKMKEKGDIPEGYSVSREKKERFSLILESASTNQTSMYLCASSLPNGLAGVLSYEQYFGPGTRLTVT.